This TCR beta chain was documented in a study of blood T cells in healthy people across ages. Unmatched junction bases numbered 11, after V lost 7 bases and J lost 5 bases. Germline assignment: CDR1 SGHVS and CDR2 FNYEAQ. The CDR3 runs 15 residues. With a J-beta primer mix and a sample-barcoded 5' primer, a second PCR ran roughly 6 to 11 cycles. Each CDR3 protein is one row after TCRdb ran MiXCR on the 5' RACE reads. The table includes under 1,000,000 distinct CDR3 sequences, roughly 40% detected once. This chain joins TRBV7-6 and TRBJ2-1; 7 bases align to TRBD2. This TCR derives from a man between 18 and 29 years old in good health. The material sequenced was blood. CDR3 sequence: CASNQAGRGNNEQFF. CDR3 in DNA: TGTGCCAGCAACCAAGCGGGACGAGGAAACAATGAGCAGTTCTTC.